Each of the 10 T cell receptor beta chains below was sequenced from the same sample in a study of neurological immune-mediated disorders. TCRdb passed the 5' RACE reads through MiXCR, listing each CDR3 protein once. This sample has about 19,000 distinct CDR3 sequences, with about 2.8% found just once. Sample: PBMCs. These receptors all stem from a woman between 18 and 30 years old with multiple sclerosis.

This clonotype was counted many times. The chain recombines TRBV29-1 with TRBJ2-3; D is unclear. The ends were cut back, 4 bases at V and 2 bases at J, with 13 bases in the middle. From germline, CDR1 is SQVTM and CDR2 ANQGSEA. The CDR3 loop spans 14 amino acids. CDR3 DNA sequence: TGCAGCGTTGTTCTTTCACTCCCCACAGATACGCAGTATTTT. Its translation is CSVVLSLPTDTQYF.

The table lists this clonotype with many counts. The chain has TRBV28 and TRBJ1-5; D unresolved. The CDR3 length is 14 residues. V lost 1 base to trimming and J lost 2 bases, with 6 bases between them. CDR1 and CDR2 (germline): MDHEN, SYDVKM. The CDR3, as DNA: TGTGCCAGCAGTTTATCTGGGGGCAATCAGCCCCAGCATTTT. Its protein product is CASSLSGGNQPQHF.

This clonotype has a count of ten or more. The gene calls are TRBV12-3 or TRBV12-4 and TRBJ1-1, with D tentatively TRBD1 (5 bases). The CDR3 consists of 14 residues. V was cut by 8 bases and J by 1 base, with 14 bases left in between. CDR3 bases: TGTGCCAGCGGACGATCAGGGTGGAACACTGAAGCTTTCTTT. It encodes CASGRSGWNTEAFF.

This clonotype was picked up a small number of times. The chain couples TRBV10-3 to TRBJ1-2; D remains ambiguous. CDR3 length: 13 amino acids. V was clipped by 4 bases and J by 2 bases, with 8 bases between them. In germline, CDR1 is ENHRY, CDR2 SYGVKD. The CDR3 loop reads CAISGGQNYGYTF. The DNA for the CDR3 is TGTGCCATCAGTGGCGGGCAAAACTATGGCTACACCTTC.

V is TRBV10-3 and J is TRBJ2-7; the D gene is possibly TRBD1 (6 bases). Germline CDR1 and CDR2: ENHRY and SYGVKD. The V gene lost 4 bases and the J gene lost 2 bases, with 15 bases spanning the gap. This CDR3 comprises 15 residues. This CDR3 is CAISGGSRGAYEQYV. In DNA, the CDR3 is TGTGCCATCAGTGGGGGGAGCAGGGGAGCCTACGAGCAGTACGTC.

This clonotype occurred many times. This CDR3 reads CASSQDSTGRGAFF. The CDR3 region has the DNA TGTGCCAGCAGCCAAGATAGCACAGGGAGGGGGGCTTTCTTT. The V call is TRBV3-1, the J call TRBJ1-1, with a possible D match to TRBD1 (6 bases). Germline V gene data show CDR1 as LGHDT and CDR2 as YNNKEL (reference sequence). Trimming left V 0 bases short and J 11 bases short, with 16 bases between. CDR3 size: 14 residues.

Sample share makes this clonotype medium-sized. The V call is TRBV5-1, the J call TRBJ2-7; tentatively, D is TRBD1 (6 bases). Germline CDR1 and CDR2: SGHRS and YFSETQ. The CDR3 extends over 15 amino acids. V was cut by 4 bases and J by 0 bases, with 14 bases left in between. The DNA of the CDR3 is TGCGCCAGCAGCCCCGGGACACCGAGCTCCTACGAGCAGTACGTC. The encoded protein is CASSPGTPSSYEQYV.

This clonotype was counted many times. CDR3 protein: CASSKGYYEQYF. Written as DNA, the CDR3 is TGTGCCAGCAGTAAGGGATACTACGAGCAGTACTTC. This sequence joins TRBV25-1 and TRBJ2-7; D not certain. This CDR3 has 12 amino acids. The V gene lost 5 bases and the J gene lost 3 bases, with 8 bases spanning the gap. Germline CDR1 reads MGHDK; CDR2 reads SYGVNS.

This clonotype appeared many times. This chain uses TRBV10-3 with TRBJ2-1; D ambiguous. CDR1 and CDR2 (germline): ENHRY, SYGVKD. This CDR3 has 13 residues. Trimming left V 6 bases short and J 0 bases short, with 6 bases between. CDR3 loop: CAIRGSSYNEQFF. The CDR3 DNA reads TGTGCCATCAGGGGGTCCTCCTACAATGAGCAGTTCTTC.

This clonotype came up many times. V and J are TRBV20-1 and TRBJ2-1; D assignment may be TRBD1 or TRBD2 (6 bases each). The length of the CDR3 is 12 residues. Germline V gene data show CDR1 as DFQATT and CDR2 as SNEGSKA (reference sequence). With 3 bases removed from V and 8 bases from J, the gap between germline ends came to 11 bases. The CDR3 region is CSASQGGYEQFF. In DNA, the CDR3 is TGCAGTGCTAGTCAAGGGGGGTATGAGCAGTTCTTC.